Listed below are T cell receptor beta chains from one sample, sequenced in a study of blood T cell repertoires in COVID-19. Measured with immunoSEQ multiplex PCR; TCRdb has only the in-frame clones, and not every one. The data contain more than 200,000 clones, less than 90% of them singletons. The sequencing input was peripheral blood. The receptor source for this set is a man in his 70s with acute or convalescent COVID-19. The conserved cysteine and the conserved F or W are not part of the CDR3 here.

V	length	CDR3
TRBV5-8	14	ASSLAGGQGNYGYT
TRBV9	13	ASSVGTGGNTEAF
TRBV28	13	ASTSRQGLNTEAF
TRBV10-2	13	ASSERWTGEYEQY
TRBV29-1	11	SVERGAGYEQY
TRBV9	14	ASSAEVTGFGYGYT
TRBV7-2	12	ASSLVAISYEQY
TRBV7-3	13	ASSLLAGPYNEQF
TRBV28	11	ASSLAFDYGYT
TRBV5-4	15	ASSLPTGTGTYNEQF
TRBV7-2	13	ASSRLRDRANEQF
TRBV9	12	ASSVSLTTDTQY
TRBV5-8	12	ASSPTGGVLGYT
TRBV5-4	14	ASSLDQGLSTDTQY
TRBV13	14	ASSPGGSGKNNEQF
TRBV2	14	ASSEALRRTSGEQY
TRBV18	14	ASSPGTGVYTGELF
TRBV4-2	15	ASSQEVGFVGAGELF
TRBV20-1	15	SASGTSGRVPSDTQY
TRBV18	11	ASSPRTGTEAF
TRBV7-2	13	ASSLAGLEYNEQF
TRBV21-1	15	ASSEKYDNHSGNTIY
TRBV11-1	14	ASSLVFLGSYNEQF
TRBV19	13	ASSGSGGGNQPQH
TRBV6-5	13	ASRKALGGYNEQF
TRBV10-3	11	AIKGQPNTEAF
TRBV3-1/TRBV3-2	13	ASSQDKLAGDEQY
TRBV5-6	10	ASSFDRDEQY
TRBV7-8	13	ASSLDRVSNQPQH
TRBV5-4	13	ASSLGQGGFNEQF
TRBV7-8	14	ASSLAPPGQQETQY
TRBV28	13	ASSSLWPVNYGYT
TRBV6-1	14	ASSETQGLLSYEQY
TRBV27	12	ASTLGQINSPLH
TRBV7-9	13	ASSLSSATNEKLF
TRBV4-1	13	ASSLRAGGIDEQY
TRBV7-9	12	ASSFMGQGHEQY
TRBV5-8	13	ASSLERGAADTQY
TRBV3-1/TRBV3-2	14	ASSYSVGTGANVLT
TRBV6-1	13	ASSEGLDRSYGYT
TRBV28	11	ASIAGGRNEQF
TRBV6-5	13	ALGPSSSGANVLT
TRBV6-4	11	ASSESGTGELF
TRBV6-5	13	ASSSEGAPYEKLF
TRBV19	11	ASTLGQFQPQH
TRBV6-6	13	ASSQTSGSVHEQF
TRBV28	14	ASSFGTGSVSYEQY
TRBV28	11	ASSVGTDGGYT
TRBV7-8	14	ASSLAHLAGVGEQY
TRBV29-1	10	SVESVNTEAF
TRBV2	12	ASSVEGRAETQY
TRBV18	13	ASSIPGQGTYEQY
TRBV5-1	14	ASSLEGHSGANVLT
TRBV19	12	ASRRTSGGDTQY